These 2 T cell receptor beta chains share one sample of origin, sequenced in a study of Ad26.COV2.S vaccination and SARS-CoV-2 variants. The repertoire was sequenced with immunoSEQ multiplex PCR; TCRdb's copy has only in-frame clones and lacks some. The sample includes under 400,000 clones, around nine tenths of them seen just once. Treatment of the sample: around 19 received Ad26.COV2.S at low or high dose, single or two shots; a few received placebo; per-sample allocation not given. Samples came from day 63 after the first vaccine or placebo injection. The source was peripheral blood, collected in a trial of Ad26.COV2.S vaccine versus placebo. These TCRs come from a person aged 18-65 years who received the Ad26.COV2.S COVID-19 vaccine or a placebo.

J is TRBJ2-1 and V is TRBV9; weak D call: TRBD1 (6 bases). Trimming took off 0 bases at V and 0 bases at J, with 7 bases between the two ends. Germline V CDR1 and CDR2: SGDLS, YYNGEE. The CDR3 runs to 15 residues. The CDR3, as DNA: TGTGCCAGCAGCGTAGAGGGGGACTCCTACAATGAGCAGTTCTTC. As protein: CASSVEGDSYNEQFF. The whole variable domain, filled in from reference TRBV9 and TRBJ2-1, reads DSGVTQTPKHLITATGQRVTLRCSPRSGDLSVYWYQQSLDQGLQFLIQYYNGEERAKGNILERFSAQQFPDLHSELNLSSLELGDSALYFCASSVEGDSYNEQFFGPGTRLTVL.

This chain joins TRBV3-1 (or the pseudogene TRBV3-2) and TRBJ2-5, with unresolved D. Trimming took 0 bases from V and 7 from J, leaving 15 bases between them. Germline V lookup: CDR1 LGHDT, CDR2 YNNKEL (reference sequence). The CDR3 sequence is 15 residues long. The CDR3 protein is CASSQDLNGPRTQYF. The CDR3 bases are TGTGCCAGCAGCCAAGATCTTAACGGCCCGAGGACCCAGTACTTC.